What follows are 8 T cell receptor beta chains derived from one specimen sequenced in a study of blood T cell repertoires in COVID-19. Some clones are missing from TCRdb's copy, which holds only in-frame ones; the method was immunoSEQ multiplex PCR. Of around 150,000 clones listed, 84% are singletons. The source material was peripheral blood. The origin of the receptors is a woman older than 75 in a cohort sampled during active or convalescent COVID-19.

This chain uses TRBV7-8 with TRBJ2-5; 11 bases agree with TRBD2. The germline V gene has CDR1 SGHVS and CDR2 FQNEAQ. CDR3 length equals 15 residues. V trimming: 7 bases; J trimming: 4 bases; junction bases outside the gene matches: 8. CDR3 sequence: CASNIAGGQGETQYF. The DNA for the CDR3 is TGTGCCAGCAACATAGCGGGGGGGCAAGGAGAGACCCAGTACTTC.

This clone was picked up one time. V gene TRBV30 combines with J gene TRBJ1-3, with a possible D match to TRBD1 (5 bases). Trimming stripped 3 bases from V and 1 base from J, with 13 bases between. The CDR3 covers 15 residues. Germline V gene lookup returns CDR1 GTSNPN and CDR2 SVGIG (reference sequence). CDR3 bases: TGTGCCTGGAGGCGGGGGACCTCTTCTGGAAACACCATATATTTT. Protein sequence: CAWRRGTSSGNTIYF.

This chain uses TRBV9 with TRBJ2-7; 7 nucleotides agree with TRBD1. The CDR3 runs 15 residues. Trimming removed 3 bases from V and 0 bases from J; junction bases left unmatched: 6. The germline V gene encodes CDR1 SGDLS and CDR2 YYNGEE. The DNA for the CDR3 is TGTGCCAGCAGCGCCCTCGGGACAGCCTCCTACGAGCAGTACTTC. Protein sequence: CASSALGTASYEQYF.

The chain combines TRBV10-3 with TRBJ1-2; D is unclear. Trimming took off 2 bases at V and 4 bases at J, with 8 bases between the two ends. The CDR3 totals 13 residues. From germline, CDR1 is ENHRY and CDR2 SYGVKD. This CDR3 reads CAISEGGGYGYTF. The CDR3 DNA reads as TGTGCCATCAGTGAGGGTGGAGGCTATGGCTACACCTTC.

V is TRBV7-9 and J is TRBJ2-3; TRBD2 matches 14 bases. Germline assignment: CDR1 SEHNR and CDR2 FQNEAQ (reference sequence). The junction had 5 bases not matched to a gene; V was cut back by 5 bases and J by 4 bases. CDR3 length: 16 residues. This chain's CDR3 is CASSHRTSGGSDTQYF. In nucleotides, the CDR3 is TGTGCCAGCAGCCATCGGACTAGCGGGGGGTCAGATACGCAGTATTTT.

V is TRBV6-1 and J is TRBJ2-7; no firm D call. This CDR3 has 17 residues. Per germline, CDR1 MNHNS and CDR2 SASEGT. Trimming pared 3 bases from V and 3 bases from J, leaving 21 bases between. CDR3: CASSERQRNLRHYEQYV. The CDR3 nucleotides read TGTGCCAGCAGTGAGAGGCAGAGAAACCTCCGCCACTACGAGCAGTACGTC.

The rearrangement joins TRBV2 to TRBJ2-2; D may be TRBD1 (6 bases). The germline CDR1 and CDR2 sequences are SNHLY and FYNNEI. Between the trimmed V and J ends, which lost 6 bases and 2 bases, there was a span of 10 bases. The CDR3 runs 14 residues. The CDR3 DNA sequence: TGTGCCAGCAGGGCAGGGGCTAACACCGGGGAGCTGTTTTTT. Its protein product is CASRAGANTGELFF.

This clone showed up just a few times. The chain couples TRBV10-3 to TRBJ1-3, with D unclear. Germline V gene data show CDR1 as ENHRY and CDR2 as SYGVKD. The CDR3 is 15 residues long. V dropped 0 bases and J dropped 6 bases, with 12 bases sitting between them. The CDR3 DNA reads TGTGCCATCAGTGAGTCGATTGACGGACTAAACACCATATATTTT. This encodes CAISESIDGLNTIYF.